This T cell receptor beta chain was sequenced in a study of T cell responses to AZD1222 COVID-19 vaccine. General study points: A reported finding is that nearly half of spike-specific TCRs target unmutated variant regions. Clonal diversity was possibly underestimated; the donors were predominantly white British and more often female.

V dropped 1 base and J dropped 4 bases, with 11 bases sitting between them. CDR1 is SGHRS, CDR2 YFSETQ, per germline. The CDR3 totals 15 residues. Method: immunoSEQ multiplex PCR; TCRdb's copy keeps in-frame clones and lacks some. The repertoire holds 130,000 to 150,000 clones, 80% to 95% seen once, with roughly 2.9% in the top ten. Comment on this clone: As yet, its antigen is unknown.

The clonotype originates from an adult in good health. This chain links TRBV5-1 with TRBJ1-4; D is unclear. Sequencing was performed on peripheral blood, taken on day 0 of MenACWY control vaccination. The CDR3 region is CASSLSPAYNEKLFF. The CDR3 DNA reads TGCGCCAGCAGCTTGTCCCCCGCCTATAATGAAAAACTGTTTTTT.